This TCR beta chain is from a study of Ad26.COV2.S vaccination and SARS-CoV-2 variants. Study details: Dosing was one shot or two shots 56 days apart.

Study-level points and caveats: Those who received vaccine or placebo ended up with similar non-spike TCR breadth. It was vaccine recipients, not placebo recipients, who had the higher spike-specific TCR breadth.

CDR3 size: 15 residues. Germline assignment: CDR1 LNHNV and CDR2 YYDKDF (reference sequence). About this clone itself: Its antigen is currently unknown. At one of its ends the junction is not consistent with the germline gene, which may arise from a read error.

Produced via immunoSEQ multiplex PCR; TCRdb's table is partial and in-frame only. The sample contains approximately 420,000 clones, roughly nine tenths of which appear only once. Treatment defined: around 19 received Ad26.COV2.S at low or high dose, single or two shots; about 5 received placebo; per-sample allocation not given. Sample collection was performed on day 63 after the first vaccine or placebo injection. Within Boston, the person who donated was an adult of 18-55 years. The sequence was obtained from a person between 18 and 65 years old who received the Ad26.COV2.S COVID-19 vaccine or a placebo. Sequences were derived from peripheral blood, sampled in a trial of Ad26.COV2.S vaccine versus placebo. This chain uses TRBV15 with TRBJ2-7; the match to TRBD1 covers 8 bases. The DNA of the CDR3 is TGTGCCATCAGCAGAGCCCGGGACAGGATCTACGAGCAGTACTTC. The encoded protein is CAISRARDRIYEQYF.